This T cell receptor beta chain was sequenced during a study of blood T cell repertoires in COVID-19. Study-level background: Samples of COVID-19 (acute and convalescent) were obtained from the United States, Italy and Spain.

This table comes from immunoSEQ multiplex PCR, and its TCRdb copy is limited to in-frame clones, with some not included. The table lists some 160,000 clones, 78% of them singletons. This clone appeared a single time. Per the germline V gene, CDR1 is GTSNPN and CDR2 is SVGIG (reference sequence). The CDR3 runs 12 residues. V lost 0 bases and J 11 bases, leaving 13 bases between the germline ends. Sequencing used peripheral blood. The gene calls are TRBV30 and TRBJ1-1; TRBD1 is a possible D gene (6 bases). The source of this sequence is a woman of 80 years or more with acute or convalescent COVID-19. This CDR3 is CAWSVTGGRAFF. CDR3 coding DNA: TGTGCCTGGAGTGTCACGGGGGGCCGGGCTTTCTTT.